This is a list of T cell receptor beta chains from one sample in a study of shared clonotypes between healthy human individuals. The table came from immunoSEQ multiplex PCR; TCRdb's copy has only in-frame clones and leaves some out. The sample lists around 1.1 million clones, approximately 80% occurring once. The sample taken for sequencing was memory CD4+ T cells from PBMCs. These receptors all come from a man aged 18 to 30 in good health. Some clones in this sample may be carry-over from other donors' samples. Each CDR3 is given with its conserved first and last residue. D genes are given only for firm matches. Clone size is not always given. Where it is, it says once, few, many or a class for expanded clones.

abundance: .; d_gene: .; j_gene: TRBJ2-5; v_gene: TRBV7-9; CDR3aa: CASSLERTAETQYF; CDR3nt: TGTGCCAGCAGCTTAGAACGAACAGCGGAGACCCAGTACTTC
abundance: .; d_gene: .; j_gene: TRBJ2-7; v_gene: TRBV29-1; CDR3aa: CSTIGSGNEQYF; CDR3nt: TGCAGCACAATCGGGAGTGGGAACGAGCAGTACTTC
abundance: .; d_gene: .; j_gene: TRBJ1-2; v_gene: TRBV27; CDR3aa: CASRPGPAYGYTF; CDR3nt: TGTGCCAGCAGACCGGGACCGGCCTATGGCTACACCTTC
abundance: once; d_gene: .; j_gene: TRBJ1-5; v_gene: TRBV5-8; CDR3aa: CASSLGMWSNQPQHF; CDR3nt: TGTGCCAGCAGCTTGGGTATGTGGAGCAATCAGCCCCAGCATTTT
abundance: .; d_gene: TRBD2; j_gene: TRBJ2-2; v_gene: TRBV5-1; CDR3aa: CASSPYQAGSNTGELFF; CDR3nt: TGCGCCAGCAGCCCATACCAAGCGGGGTCGAACACCGGGGAGCTGTTTTTT
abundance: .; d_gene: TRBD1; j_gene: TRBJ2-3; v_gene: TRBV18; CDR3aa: CASSPTPSGTGRADTQYF; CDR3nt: TGTGCCAGCTCACCAACCCCCTCCGGGACAGGGAGGGCAGATACGCAGTATTTT
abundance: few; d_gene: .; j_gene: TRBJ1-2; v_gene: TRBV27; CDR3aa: CASSRSQTNVYGYTF; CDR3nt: TGTGCCAGCAGCAGATCCCAGACAAACGTCTATGGCTACACCTTC
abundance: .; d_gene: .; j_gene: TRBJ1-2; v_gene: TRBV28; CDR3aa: CASSGGGTQTYGYTF; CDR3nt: TGTGCCAGCAGCGGTGGGGGCACCCAGACCTATGGCTACACCTTC
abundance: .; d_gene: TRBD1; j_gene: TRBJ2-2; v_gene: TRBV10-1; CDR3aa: CASSPGTGRGSTGELFF; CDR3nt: TGCGCCAGCAGCCCCGGGACAGGGCGGGGATCAACCGGGGAGCTGTTTTTT
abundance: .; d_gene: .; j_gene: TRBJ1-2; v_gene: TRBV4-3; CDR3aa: CASSRDLDGYGYTF; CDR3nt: TGCGCCAGCAGCCGAGACTTGGACGGCTATGGCTACACCTTC
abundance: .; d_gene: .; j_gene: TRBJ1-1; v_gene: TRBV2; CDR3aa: CASRFQGSNTEAFF; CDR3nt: TGTGCCAGCAGATTCCAAGGTTCGAACACTGAAGCTTTCTTT
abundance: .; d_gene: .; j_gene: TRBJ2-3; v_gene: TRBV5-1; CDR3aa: CASSLDRAGGTDTQYF; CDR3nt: TGCGCCAGCAGCTTGGATAGGGCAGGAGGAACAGATACGCAGTATTTT
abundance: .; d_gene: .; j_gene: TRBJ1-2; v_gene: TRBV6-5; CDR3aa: CASKREGDYGYTF; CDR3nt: TGTGCCAGCAAAAGGGAGGGGGACTATGGCTACACCTTC
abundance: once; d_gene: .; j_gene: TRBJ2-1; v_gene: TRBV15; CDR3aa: CATSREYGRGEQFF; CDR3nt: TGTGCCACCAGCAGAGAATACGGGCGGGGTGAGCAGTTCTTC
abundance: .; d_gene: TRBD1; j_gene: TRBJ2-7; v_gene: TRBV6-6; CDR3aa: CASSYSGTGPYEQYF; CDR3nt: TGTGCCAGCAGTTACTCGGGGACAGGGCCCTACGAGCAGTACTTC
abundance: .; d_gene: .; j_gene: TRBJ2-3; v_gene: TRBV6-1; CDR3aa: CASSGIYTQYF; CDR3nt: TGTGCCAGCAGTGGTATATATACGCAGTATTTT
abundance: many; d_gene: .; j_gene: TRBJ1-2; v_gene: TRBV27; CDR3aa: CASSQSGRPDSYGYTF; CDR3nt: TGTGCCAGCAGCCAGTCCGGCAGACCCGATTCCTATGGCTACACCTTC
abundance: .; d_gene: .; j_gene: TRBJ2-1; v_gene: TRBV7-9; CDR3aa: CASSLTGYNEQFF; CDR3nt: TGTGCCAGCAGCTTAACGGGATACAATGAGCAGTTCTTC
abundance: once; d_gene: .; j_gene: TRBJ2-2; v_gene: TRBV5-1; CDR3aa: CATNSGSGNTGELFF; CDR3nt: TGCGCCACTAATTCTGGTAGCGGCAACACCGGGGAGCTGTTTTTT
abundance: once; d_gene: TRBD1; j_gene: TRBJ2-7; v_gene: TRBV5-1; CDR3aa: CASSLEGTGGNEQYF; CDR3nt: TGCGCCAGCAGCTTGGAAGGGACAGGGGGCAATGAGCAGTACTTC
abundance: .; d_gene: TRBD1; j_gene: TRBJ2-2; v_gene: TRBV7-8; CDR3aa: CASSSRDREYTGELFF; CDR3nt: TGTGCCAGCAGCTCCCGGGACAGGGAGTACACCGGGGAGCTGTTTTTT
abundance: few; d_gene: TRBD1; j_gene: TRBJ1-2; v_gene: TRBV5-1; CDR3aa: CASSWTGGAGYGYTF; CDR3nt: TGCGCCAGCAGTTGGACAGGGGGCGCAGGGTATGGCTACACCTTC
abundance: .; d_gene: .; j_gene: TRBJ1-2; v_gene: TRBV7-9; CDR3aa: CASSSRPAAGLNYGYTF; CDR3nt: TGTGCCAGCAGCTCTCGCCCCGCCGCAGGGTTAAACTATGGCTACACCTTC
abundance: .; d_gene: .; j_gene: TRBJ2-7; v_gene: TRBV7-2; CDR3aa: CASSPRRRGSYEQYF; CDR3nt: TGTGCCAGCAGCCCCCGGCGGAGGGGCTCCTACGAGCAGTACTTC
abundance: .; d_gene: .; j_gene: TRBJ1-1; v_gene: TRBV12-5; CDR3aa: CASGTMDGYEAFF; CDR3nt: TGTGCTAGTGGGACGATGGACGGATATGAAGCTTTCTTT
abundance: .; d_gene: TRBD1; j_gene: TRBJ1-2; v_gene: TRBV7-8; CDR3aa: CASSLAPLKTGSDYGYTF; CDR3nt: TGTGCCAGCAGCTTAGCCCCTCTAAAGACAGGGTCGGACTATGGCTACACCTTC
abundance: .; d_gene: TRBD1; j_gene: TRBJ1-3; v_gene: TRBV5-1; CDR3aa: CASSLGATGSGNTIYF; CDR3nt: TGCGCCAGCAGCTTGGGGGCGACAGGGTCTGGAAACACCATATATTTT
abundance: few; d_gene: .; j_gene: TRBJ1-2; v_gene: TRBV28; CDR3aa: CASTDPLWGYTF; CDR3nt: TGTGCCAGCACAGACCCTCTGTGGGGCTACACCTTC
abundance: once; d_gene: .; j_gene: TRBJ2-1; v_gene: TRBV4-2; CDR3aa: CASSQDQGGHNEQFF; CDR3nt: TGTGCCAGCAGCCAAGACCAGGGGGGACACAATGAGCAGTTCTTC
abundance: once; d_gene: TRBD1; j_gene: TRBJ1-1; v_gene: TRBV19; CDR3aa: CASSRTGFWDTEAFF; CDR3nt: TGTGCCAGTAGTCGGACAGGGTTCTGGGACACTGAAGCTTTCTTT
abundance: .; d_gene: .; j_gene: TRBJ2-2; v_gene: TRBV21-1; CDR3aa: CASPLPASGGTNTGELFF; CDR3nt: TGTGCCAGCCCCCTTCCGGCTAGCGGGGGGACGAACACCGGGGAGCTGTTTTTT
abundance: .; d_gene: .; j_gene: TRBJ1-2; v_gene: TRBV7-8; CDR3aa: CASSLTVPTGSQGGYTF; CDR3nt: TGTGCCAGCAGCTTAACCGTCCCGACAGGCTCCCAGGGGGGCTACACCTTC
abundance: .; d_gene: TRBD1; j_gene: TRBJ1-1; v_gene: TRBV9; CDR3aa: CASSVGQRYTEAFF; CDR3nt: TGTGCCAGCAGCGTGGGACAGCGATACACTGAAGCTTTCTTT
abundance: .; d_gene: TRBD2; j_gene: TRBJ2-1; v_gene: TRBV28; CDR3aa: CASRTTTGTSGRSSYNEQFF; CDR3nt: TGTGCCAGCAGAACCACAACCGGGACTAGCGGGAGATCCTCCTACAATGAGCAGTTCTTC
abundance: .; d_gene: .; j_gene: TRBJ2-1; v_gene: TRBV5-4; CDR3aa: CASSPVSNRDEQFF; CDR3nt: TGTGCCAGCAGCCCGGTCTCCAACCGGGATGAGCAGTTCTTC
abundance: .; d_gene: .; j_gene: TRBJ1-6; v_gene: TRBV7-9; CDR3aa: CASSFGAPPLHF; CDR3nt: TGTGCCAGCAGCTTCGGGGCACCACCCCTCCACTTT
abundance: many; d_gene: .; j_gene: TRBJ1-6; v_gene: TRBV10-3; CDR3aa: CATARGGDYNSPLHF; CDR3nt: TGTGCCACCGCAAGGGGGGGGGACTATAATTCACCCCTCCACTTT
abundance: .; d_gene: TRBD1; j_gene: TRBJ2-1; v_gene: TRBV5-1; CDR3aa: CASSSSWTGVGNEQFF; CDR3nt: TGCGCCAGCAGCTCGAGCTGGACAGGGGTAGGCAATGAGCAGTTCTTC
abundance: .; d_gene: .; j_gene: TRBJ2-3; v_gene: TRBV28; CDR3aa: CVITLAGIPDTQYF; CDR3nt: TGTGTCATCACACTGGCAGGGATTCCAGATACGCAGTATTTT
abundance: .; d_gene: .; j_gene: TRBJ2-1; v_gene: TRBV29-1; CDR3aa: CSVSRRAEAYGEQFF; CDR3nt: TGCAGCGTTTCCCGTAGGGCGGAGGCCTATGGTGAGCAGTTCTTC
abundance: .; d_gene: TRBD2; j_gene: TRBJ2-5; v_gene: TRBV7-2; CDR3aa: CASSRSGRGETQYF; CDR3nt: TGTGCCAGCAGCCGTAGCGGGAGAGGGGAGACCCAGTACTTC
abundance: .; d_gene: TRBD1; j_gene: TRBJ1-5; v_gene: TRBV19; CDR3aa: CASSIVGRGLNQPQHF; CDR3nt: TGTGCCAGTAGTATAGTGGGCAGGGGGCTCAATCAGCCCCAGCATTTT
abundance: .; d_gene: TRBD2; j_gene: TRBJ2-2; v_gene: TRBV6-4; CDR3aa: CASSGLAGAGTGELFF; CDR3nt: TGTGCCAGCAGCGGACTAGCGGGAGCGGGCACCGGGGAGCTGTTTTTT